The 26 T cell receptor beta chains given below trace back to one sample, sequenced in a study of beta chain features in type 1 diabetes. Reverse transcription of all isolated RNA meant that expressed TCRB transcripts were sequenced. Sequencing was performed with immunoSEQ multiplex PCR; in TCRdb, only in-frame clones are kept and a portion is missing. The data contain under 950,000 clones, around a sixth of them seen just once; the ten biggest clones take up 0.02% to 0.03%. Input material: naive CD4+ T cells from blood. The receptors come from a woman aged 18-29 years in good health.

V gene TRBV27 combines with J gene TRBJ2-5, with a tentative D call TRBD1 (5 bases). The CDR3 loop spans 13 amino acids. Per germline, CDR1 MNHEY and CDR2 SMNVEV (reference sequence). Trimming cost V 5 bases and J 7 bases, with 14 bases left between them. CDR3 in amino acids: CASSGQSVMTQYF. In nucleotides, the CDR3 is TGTGCCAGCAGTGGACAAAGTGTGATGACCCAGTACTTC.

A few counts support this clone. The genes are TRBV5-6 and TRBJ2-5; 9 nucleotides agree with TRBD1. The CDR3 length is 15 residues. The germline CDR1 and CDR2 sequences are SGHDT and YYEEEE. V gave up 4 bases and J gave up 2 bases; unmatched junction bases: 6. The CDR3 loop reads CASSPQGAAQETQYF. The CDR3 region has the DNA TGTGCCAGCAGCCCACAGGGGGCCGCGCAAGAGACCCAGTACTTC.

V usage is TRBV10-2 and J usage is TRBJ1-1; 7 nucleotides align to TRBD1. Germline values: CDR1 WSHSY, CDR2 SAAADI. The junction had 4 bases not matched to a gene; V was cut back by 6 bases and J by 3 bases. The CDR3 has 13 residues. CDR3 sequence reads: CASSLDRDTEAFF. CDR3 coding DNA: TGCGCCAGCAGCCTTGACAGGGACACTGAAGCTTTCTTT.

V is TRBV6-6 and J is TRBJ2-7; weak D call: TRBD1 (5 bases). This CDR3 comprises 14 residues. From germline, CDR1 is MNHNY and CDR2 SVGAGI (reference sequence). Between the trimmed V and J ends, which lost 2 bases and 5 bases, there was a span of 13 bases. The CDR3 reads CASSYTGQPNEQYF. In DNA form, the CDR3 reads TGTGCCAGCAGTTACACAGGACAACCCAACGAGCAGTACTTC.

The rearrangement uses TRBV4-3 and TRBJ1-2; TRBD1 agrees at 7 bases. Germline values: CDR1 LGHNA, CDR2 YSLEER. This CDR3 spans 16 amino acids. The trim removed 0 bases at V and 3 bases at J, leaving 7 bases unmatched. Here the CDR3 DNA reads TGCGCCAGCAGCCAAGACTTTACAGGGGTCGACTATGGCTACACCTTC. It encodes CASSQDFTGVDYGYTF.

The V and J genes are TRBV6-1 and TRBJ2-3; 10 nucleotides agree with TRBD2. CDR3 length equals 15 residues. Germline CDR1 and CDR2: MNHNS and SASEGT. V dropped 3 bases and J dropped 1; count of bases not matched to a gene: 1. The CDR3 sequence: CASSEGTSGTDTQYF. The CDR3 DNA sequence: TGTGCCAGCAGTGAGGGGACTAGCGGCACAGATACGCAGTATTTT.

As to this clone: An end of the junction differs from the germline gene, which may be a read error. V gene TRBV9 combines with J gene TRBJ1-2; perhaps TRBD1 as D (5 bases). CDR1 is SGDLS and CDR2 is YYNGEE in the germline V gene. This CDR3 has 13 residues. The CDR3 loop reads CASSPLRDGRPHF. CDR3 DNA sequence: TGTGCCAGCAGCCCCCTCCGGGACGGACGACCCCACTTC.

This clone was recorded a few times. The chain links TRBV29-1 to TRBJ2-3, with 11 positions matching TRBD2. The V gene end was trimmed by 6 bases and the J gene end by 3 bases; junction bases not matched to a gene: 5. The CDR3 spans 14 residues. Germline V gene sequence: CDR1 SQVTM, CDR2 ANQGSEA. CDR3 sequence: CSVAASGGTDTQYF. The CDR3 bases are TGCAGCGTGGCAGCTAGCGGGGGGACAGATACGCAGTATTTT.

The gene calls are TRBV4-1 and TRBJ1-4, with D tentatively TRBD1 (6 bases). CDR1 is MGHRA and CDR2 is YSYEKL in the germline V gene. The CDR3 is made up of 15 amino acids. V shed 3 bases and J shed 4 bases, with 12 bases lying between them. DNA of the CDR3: TGCGCCAGCAGCCATTCGGACAGCCTTAATGAAAAACTGTTTTTT. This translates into CASSHSDSLNEKLFF.

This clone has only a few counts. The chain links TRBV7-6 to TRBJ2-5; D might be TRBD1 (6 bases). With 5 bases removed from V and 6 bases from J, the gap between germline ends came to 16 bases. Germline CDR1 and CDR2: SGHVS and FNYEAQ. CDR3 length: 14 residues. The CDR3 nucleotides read TGTGCCAGCAGCCCGTACAGGGTTGGACAGACCCAGTACTTC. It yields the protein CASSPYRVGQTQYF. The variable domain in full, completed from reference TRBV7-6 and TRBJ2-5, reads GAGVSQSPRYKVTKRGQDVALRCDPISGHVSLYWYRQALGQGPEFLTYFNYEAQQDKSGLPNDRFSAERPEGSISTLTIQRTEQRDSAMYRCASSPYRVGQTQYFGPGTRLLVL.

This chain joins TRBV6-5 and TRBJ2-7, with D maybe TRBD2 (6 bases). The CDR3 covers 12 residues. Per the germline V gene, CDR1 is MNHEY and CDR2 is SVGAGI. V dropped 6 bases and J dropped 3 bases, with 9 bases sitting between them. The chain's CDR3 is CASRDYSYEQYF. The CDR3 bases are TGTGCCAGCAGGGACTATAGCTACGAGCAGTACTTC.

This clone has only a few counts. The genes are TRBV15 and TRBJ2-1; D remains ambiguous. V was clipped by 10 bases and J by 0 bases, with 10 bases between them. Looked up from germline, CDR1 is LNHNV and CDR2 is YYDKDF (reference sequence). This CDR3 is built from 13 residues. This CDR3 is CAIAQSSYNEQFF. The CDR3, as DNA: TGTGCCATAGCCCAGAGCTCCTACAATGAGCAGTTCTTC.

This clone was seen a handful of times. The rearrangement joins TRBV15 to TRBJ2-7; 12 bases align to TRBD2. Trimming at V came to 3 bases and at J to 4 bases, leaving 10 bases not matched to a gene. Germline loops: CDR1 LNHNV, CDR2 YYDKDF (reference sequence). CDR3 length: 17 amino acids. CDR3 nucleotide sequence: TGTGCCACCAGCAGGTGGACTAGCGGGACTCCTCCTTACGAGCAGTACTTC. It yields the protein CATSRWTSGTPPYEQYF. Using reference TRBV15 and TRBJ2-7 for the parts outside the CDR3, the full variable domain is DAMVIQNPRYQVTQFGKPVTLSCSQTLNHNVMYWYQQKSSQAPKLLFHYYDKDFNNEADTPDNFQSRRPNTSFCFLDIRSPGLGDTAMYLCATSRWTSGTPPYEQYFGPGTRLTVT.

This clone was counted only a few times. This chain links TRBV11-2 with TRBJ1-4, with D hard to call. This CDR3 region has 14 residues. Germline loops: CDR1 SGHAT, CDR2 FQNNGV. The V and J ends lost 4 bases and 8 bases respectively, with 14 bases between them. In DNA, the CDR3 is TGTGCCAGCAGCTCGAGCGTAATCTTCGAAAAACTGTTTTTT. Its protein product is CASSSSVIFEKLFF.

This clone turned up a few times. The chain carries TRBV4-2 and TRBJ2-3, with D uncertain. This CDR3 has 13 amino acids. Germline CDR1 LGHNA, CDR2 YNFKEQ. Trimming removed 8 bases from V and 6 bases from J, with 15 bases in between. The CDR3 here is CASSPGSPDTQYF. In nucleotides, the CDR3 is TGTGCCAGCTCCCCGGGCAGTCCCGATACGCAGTATTTT.

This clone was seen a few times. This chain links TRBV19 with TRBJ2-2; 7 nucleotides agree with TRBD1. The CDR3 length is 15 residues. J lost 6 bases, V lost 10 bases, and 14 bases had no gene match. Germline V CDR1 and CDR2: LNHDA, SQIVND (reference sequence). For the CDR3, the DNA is TGTGCCACCCGAACAGGGACAGACGCCGCCGGGGAGCTGTTTTTT. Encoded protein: CATRTGTDAAGELFF.

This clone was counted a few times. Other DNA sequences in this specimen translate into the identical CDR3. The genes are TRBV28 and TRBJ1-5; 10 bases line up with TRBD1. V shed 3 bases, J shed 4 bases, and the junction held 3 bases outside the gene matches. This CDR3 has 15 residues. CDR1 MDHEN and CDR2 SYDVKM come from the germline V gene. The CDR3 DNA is TGTGCCAGCAGTTTGGGACAGGGGAATAATCAGCCCCAGCATTTT. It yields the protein CASSLGQGNNQPQHF.

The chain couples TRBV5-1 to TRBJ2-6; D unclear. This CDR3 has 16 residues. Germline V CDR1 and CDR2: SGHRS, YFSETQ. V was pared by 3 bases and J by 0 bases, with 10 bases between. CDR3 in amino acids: CASSYTLGSGANVLTF. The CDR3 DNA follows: TGCGCCAGCAGCTATACCTTGGGCTCTGGGGCCAACGTCCTGACTTTC. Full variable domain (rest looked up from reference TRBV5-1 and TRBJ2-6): KAGVTQTPRYLIKTRGQQVTLSCSPISGHRSVSWYQQTPGQGLQFLFEYFSETQRNKGNFPGRFSGRQFSNSRSEMNVSTLELGDSALYLCASSYTLGSGANVLTFGAGSRLTVL.

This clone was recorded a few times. CDR3 loop: CASSVRLPSGGGGNEQFF. CDR3 bases: TGTGCCAGCAGTGTTCGGTTGCCTAGCGGGGGAGGTGGTAATGAGCAGTTCTTC. V usage is TRBV2 and J usage is TRBJ2-1, with TRBD2 identical over 10 bases. V trimming: 4 bases; J trimming: 7 bases; junction bases outside the gene matches: 16. The CDR3 has 18 amino acids. CDR1 and CDR2 (germline): SNHLY, FYNNEI.

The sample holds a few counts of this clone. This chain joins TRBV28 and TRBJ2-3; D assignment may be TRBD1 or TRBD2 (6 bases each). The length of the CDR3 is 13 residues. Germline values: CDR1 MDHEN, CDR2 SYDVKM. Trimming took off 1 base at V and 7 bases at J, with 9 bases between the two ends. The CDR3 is CASSLSGAHTQYF. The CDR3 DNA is TGTGCCAGCAGTTTATCGGGGGCACATACGCAGTATTTT.

The CDR3 region is CASSVLGSGSGELFF. The CDR3 nucleotides read TGTGCCAGCAGCGTACTAGGTTCTGGGTCCGGGGAGCTGTTTTTT. The rearrangement joins TRBV9 to TRBJ2-2; D call uncertain. The V end was cut by 1 base, the J end by 6 bases, with 13 bases between. CDR3 length: 15 residues. Germline CDR1 is SGDLS and CDR2 is YYNGEE. The complete variable domain, with remaining parts taken from reference TRBV9 and TRBJ2-2, reads DSGVTQTPKHLITATGQRVTLRCSPRSGDLSVYWYQQSLDQGLQFLIQYYNGEERAKGNILERFSAQQFPDLHSELNLSSLELGDSALYFCASSVLGSGSGELFFGEGSRLTVL.

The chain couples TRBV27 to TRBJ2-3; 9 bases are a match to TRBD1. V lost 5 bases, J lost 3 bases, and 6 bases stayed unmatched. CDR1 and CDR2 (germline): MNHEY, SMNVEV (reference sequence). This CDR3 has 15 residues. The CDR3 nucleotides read TGTGCCAGCAGTAACAGGGGGCCAAGAACAGATACGCAGTATTTT. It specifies CASSNRGPRTDTQYF.

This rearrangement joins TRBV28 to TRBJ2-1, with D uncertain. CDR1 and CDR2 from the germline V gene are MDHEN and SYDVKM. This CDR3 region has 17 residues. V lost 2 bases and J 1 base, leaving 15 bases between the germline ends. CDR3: CASSLGIGLMSYNEQFF. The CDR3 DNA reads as TGTGCCAGCAGTTTAGGGATCGGGCTTATGTCCTACAATGAGCAGTTCTTC.

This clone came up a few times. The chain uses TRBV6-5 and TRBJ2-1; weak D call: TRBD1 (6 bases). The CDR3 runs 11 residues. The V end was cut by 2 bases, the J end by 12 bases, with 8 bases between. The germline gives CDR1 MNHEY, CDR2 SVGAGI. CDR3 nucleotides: TGTGCCAGCAGTTACGGGGGCTGGCAGTTCTTC. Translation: CASSYGGWQFF.

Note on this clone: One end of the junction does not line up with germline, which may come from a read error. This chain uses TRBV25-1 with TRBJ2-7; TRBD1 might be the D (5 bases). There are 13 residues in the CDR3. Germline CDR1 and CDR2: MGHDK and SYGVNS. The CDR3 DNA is TGTGCCAGCAGTGACAAGTGGGGCACCTCGGTGCACTTC. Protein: CASSDKWGTSVHF.

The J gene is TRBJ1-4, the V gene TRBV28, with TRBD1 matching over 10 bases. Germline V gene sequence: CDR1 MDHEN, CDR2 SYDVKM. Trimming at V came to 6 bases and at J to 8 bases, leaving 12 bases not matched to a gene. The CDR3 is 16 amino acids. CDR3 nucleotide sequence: TGTGCCAGCAGCTCTCCGGGACAGGGGACGCGGGAAAAACTGTTTTTT. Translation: CASSSPGQGTREKLFF. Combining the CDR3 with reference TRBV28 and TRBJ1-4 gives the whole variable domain DVKVTQSSRYLVKRTGEKVFLECVQDMDHENMFWYRQDPGLGLRLIYFSYDVKMKEKGDIPEGYSVSREKKERFSLILESASTNQTSMYLCASSSPGQGTREKLFFGSGTQLSVL.